The 22 T cell receptor beta chains below all came from one sample that was sequenced in a study of control samples from healthy donors and cancer patients. Sequencing used immunoSEQ multiplex PCR; TCRdb keeps in-frame clones, though not all of them. The table lists about 200,000 clones. Sample: blood. These receptors all come from a woman aged 30 to 39 in good health.

This chain connects TRBV9 to TRBJ1-2; weak D call: TRBD1 (5 bases). The CDR3 has 13 amino acids. CDR1 is SGDLS, CDR2 YYNGEE, per germline. V lost 4 bases and J lost 5, with 12 bases in between. CDR3 DNA sequence: TGTGCCAGCAGCTTGGGACGGCGGTATGGCTACACCTTC. Translation gives CASSLGRRYGYTF.

The CDR3 DNA reads as TGTGCCAGTAGGACAGGGAACACCGGGGAGCTGTTTTTT. Translating it yields CASRTGNTGELFF. This rearrangement joins TRBV19 to TRBJ2-2, with D possibly TRBD1 on 6 matching bases. Germline V gene sequence: CDR1 LNHDA, CDR2 SQIVND (reference sequence). The CDR3 is 13 residues long. V lost 6 bases and J lost 1, with 6 bases in between.

The chain links TRBV7-2 to TRBJ2-3; D is uncertain. The germline V and J ends were trimmed by 5 bases and 0 bases, with 9 bases remaining between them. Germline V gene data show CDR1 as SGHTA and CDR2 as FQGNSA. The CDR3 totals 14 residues. CDR3 DNA sequence: TGTGCCAGCAGCCTGAGGCTGAGCACAGATACGCAGTATTTT. It translates to CASSLRLSTDTQYF.

The rearrangement uses TRBV4-3 and TRBJ1-5; tentative D call: TRBD1 (5 bases). V lost 0 bases and J 3 bases, leaving 6 bases between the germline ends. Germline V gene lookup returns CDR1 LGHNA and CDR2 YSLEER. The CDR3 length is 14 residues. This CDR3 reads CASSQDGHNQPQHF. DNA of the CDR3: TGCGCCAGCAGCCAAGATGGACACAATCAGCCCCAGCATTTT.

This chain connects TRBV5-1 to TRBJ1-2; 12 bases match TRBD1. The V gene's germline CDR1 is SGHRS and CDR2 YFSETQ. This CDR3 contains 14 residues. Unmatched junction bases numbered 2, after V lost 1 base and J lost 7 bases. In DNA, the CDR3 is TGCGCCAGCAGCTTGCCGGGACAGGGGGCTGGCTACACCTTC. It codes for CASSLPGQGAGYTF.

V is TRBV5-6 and J is TRBJ1-6, with 9 bases fitting TRBD1. The V gene's germline CDR1 is SGHDT and CDR2 YYEEEE. The V segment lost 1 base and the J segment 4 bases; nucleotides outside the gene matches: 6. The CDR3 consists of 17 residues. In DNA form, the CDR3 reads TGTGCCAGCAGCTTGTTGGGACAGGGAGGGTATAATTCACCCCTCCACTTT. Residues: CASSLLGQGGYNSPLHF.

The chain's CDR3 is CASSSPRPQHF. The CDR3 nucleotides read TGTGCCAGCAGTTCCCCGCGGCCCCAGCATTTT. The chain is built from TRBV28 and TRBJ1-5; D ambiguous. Germline loops: CDR1 MDHEN, CDR2 SYDVKM. Trimming cost V 4 bases and J 9 bases, with 7 bases left between them. This CDR3 has 11 amino acids.

The chain carries TRBV5-1 and TRBJ1-6; 7 bases are shared with TRBD1. In germline, CDR1 is SGHRS, CDR2 YFSETQ. The length of the CDR3 is 15 residues. V lost 5 bases to trimming and J lost 9 bases; unmatched junction nucleotides: 11. The CDR3 protein is CASRESTGSGSPLHF. The CDR3 bases are TGCGCCAGCAGAGAGTCGACAGGGTCGGGTTCACCCCTCCACTTT.

The rearrangement links TRBV4-2 to TRBJ2-2; no clear D gene. Trimming cost V 4 bases and J 3 bases, with 9 bases left between them. The CDR3 covers 14 residues. The V gene's germline CDR1 is LGHNA and CDR2 YNFKEQ. The CDR3 region is CASSPPSDTGELFF. In nucleotides, the CDR3 is TGTGCCAGCAGCCCCCCGTCGGACACCGGGGAGCTGTTTTTT.

This chain uses TRBV7-2 with TRBJ1-3; D is undetermined. With 1 base removed from V and 0 bases from J, the gap between germline ends came to 7 bases. Germline lookup yields CDR1 SGHTA and CDR2 FQGNSA. The CDR3 sequence is 15 residues long. The CDR3 spells CASSLVPNSGNTIYF. CDR3 bases: TGTGCCAGCAGCTTAGTCCCAAACTCTGGAAACACCATATATTTT.

This rearrangement joins TRBV15 to TRBJ1-1; D not certain. V gave up 0 bases and J gave up 5 bases, with 7 bases separating them. Germline CDR1 is LNHNV and CDR2 is YYDKDF (reference sequence). The CDR3 is 13 residues long. CDR3 coding DNA: TGTGCCACCAGCAGAGATGGGGTTACTGAAGCTTTCTTT. Translated: CATSRDGVTEAFF. The variable domain in full, with the rest retrieved from reference TRBV15 and TRBJ1-1, is DAMVIQNPRYQVTQFGKPVTLSCSQTLNHNVMYWYQQKSSQAPKLLFHYYDKDFNNEADTPDNFQSRRPNTSFCFLDIRSPGLGDTAMYLCATSRDGVTEAFFGQGTRLTVV.

This chain uses TRBV5-5 with TRBJ1-2, with a tentative D call TRBD1 (6 bases). Germline values: CDR1 SGHKS, CDR2 YYEKEE (reference sequence). The CDR3 contains 16 residues. V lost 0 bases to trimming and J lost 4 bases, with 16 bases between them. The CDR3 DNA follows: TGTGCCAGCAGCTTGGCAGGGGCGGGGGATCTCTATGGCTACACCTTC. Residues: CASSLAGAGDLYGYTF. Full variable domain (missing parts from reference TRBV5-5 and TRBJ1-2): DAGVTQSPTHLIKTRGQQVTLRCSPISGHKSVSWYQQVLGQGPQFIFQYYEKEERGRGNFPDRFSARQFPNYSSELNVNALLLGDSALYLCASSLAGAGDLYGYTFGSGTRLTVV.

The chain links TRBV5-1 to TRBJ2-7, with D perhaps matching TRBD2 (6 bases). CDR3 length equals 15 residues. CDR1 SGHRS and CDR2 YFSETQ come from the germline V gene. Trimming removed 0 bases at V and 2 bases at J, with 12 bases between. The CDR3 nucleotides read TGCGCCAGCAGCTTGGAGGGACTCGGCACCTACGAGCAGTACTTC. Translated: CASSLEGLGTYEQYF. The variable domain in full, completed from reference TRBV5-1 and TRBJ2-7, reads KAGVTQTPRYLIKTRGQQVTLSCSPISGHRSVSWYQQTPGQGLQFLFEYFSETQRNKGNFPGRFSGRQFSNSRSEMNVSTLELGDSALYLCASSLEGLGTYEQYFGPGTRLTVT.

The V and J genes are TRBV4-1 and TRBJ2-1; 10 nucleotides line up with TRBD2. This CDR3 has 16 residues. Germline CDR1 MGHRA, CDR2 YSYEKL. J was trimmed by 8 bases and V by 0 bases; bases with no gene match: 7. The CDR3 sequence: CASSQDRAGGPDEQFF. The CDR3 DNA sequence: TGCGCCAGCAGCCAAGATCGAGCGGGGGGGCCCGATGAGCAGTTCTTC.

The chain has TRBV5-4 and TRBJ1-6; D remains ambiguous. V was clipped by 5 bases and J by 3 bases, with 15 bases between them. The CDR3 extends over 16 amino acids. The germline V gene has CDR1 SGHNT and CDR2 YYREEE (reference sequence). CDR3 residues: CASRVLGGSYNSPLHF. The CDR3 coding sequence is TGTGCCAGCAGAGTGCTGGGCGGGAGCTATAATTCACCCCTCCACTTT.

The genes are TRBV5-1 and TRBJ2-7, with 10 bases identical to TRBD1. The V and J ends lost 5 bases and 2 bases, in that order; junction bases with no gene match: 4. Per germline, CDR1 SGHRS and CDR2 YFSETQ. The CDR3 has 14 residues. The CDR3 region has the DNA TGCGCCAGCAGGGACAGGGGGGGCCCCTACGAGCAGTACTTC. Its protein product is CASRDRGGPYEQYF.

The gene calls are TRBV2 and TRBJ1-4, with TRBD1 as a possible D gene (6 bases). V was pared by 1 base and J by 4 bases, with 13 bases between. CDR1 SNHLY and CDR2 FYNNEI come from the germline V gene. The CDR3 spans 16 residues. The CDR3 DNA follows: TGTGCCAGCAGTGAAGGCTTAAGGGGGTTTAATGAAAAACTGTTTTTT. This codes for CASSEGLRGFNEKLFF.

J is TRBJ2-3 and V is TRBV28; D call uncertain. Trimming pared 7 bases from V and 0 bases from J, leaving 5 bases between. Germline lookup yields CDR1 MDHEN and CDR2 SYDVKM. The CDR3 runs to 12 residues. The CDR3 is CASTISTDTQYF. The DNA for the CDR3 is TGTGCCAGCACCATAAGCACAGATACGCAGTATTTT.

The V gene is TRBV9, the J gene TRBJ1-2, with D uncertain. Trimming pared 0 bases from V and 2 bases from J, leaving 11 bases between. Germline CDR1 is SGDLS and CDR2 is YYNGEE. The CDR3 loop spans 15 amino acids. The CDR3 loop reads CASSVEGSHNYGYTF. DNA of the CDR3: TGTGCCAGCAGCGTAGAGGGCAGCCACAACTATGGCTACACCTTC.

The genes are TRBV14 and TRBJ2-6, with 12 bases lining up with TRBD1. V lost 0 bases to trimming and J lost 0 bases; unmatched junction nucleotides: 6. The V gene's germline CDR1 is SGHDN and CDR2 FVKESK. The CDR3 extends over 20 amino acids. The DNA for the CDR3 is TGTGCCAGCAGCCAAGATCGCGGGACAGGGGGCCTCTCTGGGGCCAACGTCCTGACTTTC. Protein product: CASSQDRGTGGLSGANVLTF.

The rearrangement links TRBV9 to TRBJ1-2, with unresolved D. From germline, CDR1 is SGDLS and CDR2 YYNGEE. CDR3 length: 16 residues. V lost 6 bases to trimming and J lost 8 bases, with 26 bases between them. The CDR3 sequence is CASTSRFGLLGGGYTF. The CDR3 DNA reads TGTGCCAGCACCTCCCGTTTCGGGTTATTAGGAGGCGGCTACACCTTC.

The chain carries TRBV18 and TRBJ1-1; D is undetermined. Germline values: CDR1 KGHSH, CDR2 LQKENI. The CDR3 is made up of 15 amino acids. The V gene lost 1 base and the J gene lost 0 bases, with 9 bases spanning the gap. The DNA for the CDR3 is TGTGCCAGCTCACCACTGGACGGCATGAACACTGAAGCTTTCTTT. It yields the protein CASSPLDGMNTEAFF.